Below, 10 T cell receptor beta chains from the same sample are listed, as sequenced in a study of T cell responses to AZD1222 COVID-19 vaccine. Generated by immunoSEQ multiplex PCR, the TCRdb table keeps only in-frame clones and is missing some. The table records 92,000 or so clones, about 88% of them present only once. The material was peripheral blood, obtained on day 0 of AZD1222 vaccination. These receptor sequences come from an adult in good health.

This clone was seen more than once but under ten times. This chain links TRBV10-3 with TRBJ1-4; weak D call: TRBD1 (5 bases). This CDR3 contains 16 residues. Trimming removed 3 bases at V and 5 bases at J, with 16 bases between. Germline V gene lookup returns CDR1 ENHRY and CDR2 SYGVKD. Here the CDR3 reads CAISEGETRVNEKLFF. The CDR3 DNA follows: TGTGCCATCAGTGAAGGGGAGACCAGGGTGAATGAAAAACTGTTTTTT.

The chain has TRBV9 and TRBJ2-1; perhaps TRBD2 as D (6 bases). V lost 3 bases and J lost 2, with 9 bases in between. CDR3 length: 14 residues. Germline CDR1 SGDLS, CDR2 YYNGEE. In DNA, the CDR3 is TGTGCCAGCAGCGGCGGGACTCCCTACAATGAGCAGTTCTTC. Translating gives CASSGGTPYNEQFF.

The CDR3 DNA is TGTGCCAGCAGGTCCGGGACCGCCACTGAAAAACTGTTTTTT. Translation gives CASRSGTATEKLFF. The chain recombines TRBV28 with TRBJ1-4; possibly TRBD1 for D (5 bases). Germline V gives CDR1 MDHEN, CDR2 SYDVKM. The CDR3 is made up of 14 amino acids. Trimming removed 6 bases from V and 7 bases from J, with 15 bases in between.

The chain recombines TRBV11-2 with TRBJ1-5; possible D gene TRBD1, 5 bases. The CDR3 contains 17 residues. Trimming took 1 base from V and 4 from J, leaving 17 bases between them. CDR1 is SGHAT and CDR2 is FQNNGV in the germline V gene. CDR3 DNA sequence: TGTGCCAGCAGCTTAGGACAATTCAGGGAGCCAAATCAGCCCCAGCATTTT. It yields the protein CASSLGQFREPNQPQHF.

J is TRBJ2-2 and V is TRBV18, with 8 bases fitting TRBD1. The CDR3 sequence is 16 residues long. Germline CDR1 and CDR2: KGHSH and LQKENI. The ends lost 1 base at V and 4 bases at J; junction bases unmatched: 5. The CDR3 reads CASSPRDTGGTGELFF. The CDR3 region has the DNA TGTGCCAGCTCACCACGGGATACAGGGGGCACCGGGGAGCTGTTTTTT.

The chain is built from TRBV30 and TRBJ2-2, with 11 positions matching TRBD2. The CDR3 consists of 17 residues. The J segment lost 8 bases and the V segment lost 0 bases, leaving 11 bases of the junction unmatched. Germline V CDR1 and CDR2: GTSNPN, SVGIG (reference sequence). CDR3 DNA sequence: TGTGCCTGGAGTGTACAGCCGCCGGGACTAGCGGCGGGGGAGCTGTTTTTT. Encoded protein: CAWSVQPPGLAAGELFF.

CDR3 sequence reads: CASSYRAVDQPQHF. CDR3 bases: TGTGCCAGCAGTTACAGGGCTGTTGATCAGCCCCAGCATTTT. This chain joins TRBV6-7 and TRBJ1-5; D remains ambiguous. TRBV6-7 is marked as an open reading frame, function uncertain. Trimming removed 2 bases from V and 5 bases from J, with 10 bases in between. The CDR3 is 14 amino acids.

This chain connects TRBV12-3 or TRBV12-4 to TRBJ1-2; maybe TRBD1 (5 bases). The V and J ends lost 6 bases and 8 bases respectively, with 16 bases between them. This CDR3 spans 13 amino acids. CDR3 sequence: CASSGGEGGGYTF. The CDR3 nucleotides are TGTGCCAGCAGCGGGGGGGAGGGCGGCGGCTACACCTTC.

The chain employs TRBV19 and TRBJ2-3, with D maybe TRBD2 (5 bases). Germline CDR1 is LNHDA and CDR2 is SQIVND (reference sequence). The CDR3 totals 13 residues. V gave up 10 bases and J gave up 4 bases, with 15 bases separating them. CDR3 protein: CATSIRAPDTQYF. The CDR3 nucleotides are TGTGCCACTAGCATAAGGGCCCCAGATACGCAGTATTTT. The entire variable domain, with the rest obtained from reference TRBV19 and TRBJ2-3, is as follows: DGGITQSPKYLFRKEGQNVTLSCEQNLNHDAMYWYRQDPGQGLRLIYYSQIVNDFQKGDIAEGYSVSREKKESFPLTVTSAQKNPTAFYLCATSIRAPDTQYFGPGTRLTVL.

This rearrangement joins TRBV5-4 to TRBJ2-3; 9 bases match TRBD2. The germline gives CDR1 SGHNT, CDR2 YYREEE (reference sequence). The CDR3 is 16 residues long. After removal of 4 bases from V and 5 bases from J, the junction contained 11 bases not matched to a gene. In nucleotides, the CDR3 is TGTGCCAGCAGCATTGGAGGCGGGGGGGCCTTAGATACGCAGTATTTT. It is translated as CASSIGGGGALDTQYF.